The T cell receptor beta chain described here comes from a study of T cells in Graves' hyperthyroidism and ophthalmopathy. As concerns this clonotype: Its antigen is unknown.

Regions amplified from RNA transcripts were the TCR beta CDR3 regions. HTBI primers were employed in a first-round RT-PCR of the TCR CDR3. TCRdb ran MiXCR on the multiplex PCR reads and lists one entry per CDR3 protein. The data hold approximately 510,000 distinct CDR3 sequences, with 40% to 55% observed a single time. V shed 6 bases and J 5 bases; nucleotides not matched to a gene: 4. Germline V gene sequence: CDR1 SNHLY, CDR2 FYNNEI. The CDR3 is made up of 14 amino acids. General study findings and limits: Most clonotypes expanded in thyroid above 0.001 were likewise present in blood.

The clonotype comes from an adult woman with Graves' disease, either hyperthyroidism or ophthalmopathy (not recorded which). The J gene is TRBJ2-5, the V gene TRBV2; 12 bases line up with TRBD2. The sequenced sample consisted of peripheral blood or thyroid tissue (not recorded which). DNA of the CDR3: TGTGCCAGCAGGAGAACTAGCGGGGGGGAGACCCAGTACTTC. It is translated as CASRRTSGGETQYF.